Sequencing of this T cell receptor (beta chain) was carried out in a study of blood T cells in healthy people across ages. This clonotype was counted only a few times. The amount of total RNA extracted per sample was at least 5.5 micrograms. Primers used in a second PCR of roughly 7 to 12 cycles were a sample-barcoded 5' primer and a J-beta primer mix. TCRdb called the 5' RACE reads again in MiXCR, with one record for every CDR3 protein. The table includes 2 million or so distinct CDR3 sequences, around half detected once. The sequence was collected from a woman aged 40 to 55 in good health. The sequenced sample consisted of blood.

The DNA of the CDR3 is TGTGCCAGCAGCTTAGTTAAAAGTGTGGCAGGGCAAAGAGAGCAGTACTTC. Protein sequence: CASSLVKSVAGQREQYF. V is TRBV7-2 and J is TRBJ2-7; maybe TRBD1 (5 bases). The V gene's germline CDR1 is SGHTA and CDR2 FQGNSA. Between the trimmed V and J ends, which lost 1 base and 7 bases, there was a span of 23 bases. This CDR3 region has 17 residues.